This T cell receptor beta chain came from a study of shared clonotypes between healthy human individuals. It was into CD45RA+ naive and CD45RA-negative memory subsets that the CD4+ cells were split. V dropped 7 bases and J dropped 9; count of bases not matched to a gene: 4. The CDR3 extends over 12 amino acids. Germline CDR1 SGHNT, CDR2 YYREEE (reference sequence). Sequenced by immunoSEQ multiplex PCR; TCRdb stores in-frame clones only, minus some. The sample records roughly 1 million clones, about 76% being singletons. Whole-study results and caveats: Non-shared clonotypes displayed generation probabilities falling below those of clonotypes present in all four donors. There were few donors, and this limited the genetic and exposure-history diversity represented. Clonotype sharing levels among donors were expected to vary with sequencing depth.

With regard to this clone: Its antigen is currently unknown.

Sequenced: memory CD4+ T cells sorted from blood. Subset denoted: CD45RA-negative fraction. V and J are TRBV5-4 and TRBJ1-6; 7 bases agree with TRBD1. The source is a man between 18 and 29 years old in good health. This CDR3 is CASRDRLSPLHF. The CDR3, as DNA: TGTGCCAGCCGGGACAGACTTTCACCCCTCCACTTT.